These 6 T cell receptor beta chains originate from one sample sequenced in a study of blood T cells in healthy people across ages. A second PCR, run for about 7 to 11 cycles, used a sample-barcoded 5' primer plus a J-beta primer mix. TCRdb reprocessed the 5' RACE reads with MiXCR, giving one entry per CDR3 protein. The data contain roughly 1.5 million distinct CDR3 sequences, 35% to 45% of them singletons. Sequenced: blood. These receptors were taken from a woman aged 18-35 years in good health.

This clonotype was detected a few times. The chain recombines TRBV2 with TRBJ2-7; 10 positions agree with TRBD2. The CDR3 sequence is 14 residues long. Germline assignment: CDR1 SNHLY and CDR2 FYNNEI. The V gene end was trimmed by 6 bases and the J gene end by 0 bases; junction bases not matched to a gene: 2. The CDR3 is CASSGTSVSYEQYF. CDR3 nucleotides: TGTGCCAGCAGCGGGACTAGCGTCTCCTACGAGCAGTACTTC.

The chain links TRBV10-2 to TRBJ1-1, with D hard to call. The V and J ends lost 9 bases and 7 bases respectively, with 9 bases between them. Germline CDR1 is WSHSY and CDR2 is SAAADI. This CDR3 comprises 10 residues. This CDR3 is CASFRGEAFF. The CDR3 DNA follows: TGCGCCAGTTTCAGAGGTGAAGCTTTCTTT.

In nucleotides, the CDR3 is TGCGCCAGCAGATTCGGTACAGGGATAACTGAAGCTTTCTTT. It yields the protein CASRFGTGITEAFF. The rearrangement joins TRBV5-1 to TRBJ1-1, with TRBD1 as a possible D gene (6 bases). CDR1 and CDR2 (germline): SGHRS, YFSETQ. V lost 5 bases, J lost 5 bases, and 16 bases lay in between. The CDR3 length is 14 residues.

This clonotype was detected a few times. V gene TRBV28 combines with J gene TRBJ1-5; D gene ambiguous. Germline values: CDR1 MDHEN, CDR2 SYDVKM. The CDR3 loop spans 13 amino acids. Trimming pared 8 bases from V and 3 bases from J, leaving 11 bases between. As DNA, the CDR3 is TGTGCCAGCCGCGATTCTTTCAATCAGCCCCAGCATTTT. It specifies CASRDSFNQPQHF.

The V and J genes are TRBV19 and TRBJ2-1; D might be TRBD1 (5 bases). The CDR3 has 13 amino acids. V was trimmed by 6 bases and J by 5 bases, leaving 11 bases between them. Germline V gene data show CDR1 as LNHDA and CDR2 as SQIVND (reference sequence). The CDR3 DNA is TGTGCCAGTAGGGGGCTAACTCACAATGAGCAGTTCTTC. Residues: CASRGLTHNEQFF.

The V and J genes are TRBV28 and TRBJ2-1; 9 nucleotides match TRBD1. There are 16 residues in the CDR3. Germline V CDR1 and CDR2: MDHEN, SYDVKM. V was pared by 5 bases and J by 5 bases, with 10 bases of the junction left unmatched. CDR3 in DNA: TGTGCCAGCAGTCGCTTACTAGGGACAGGGAACAATGAGCAGTTCTTC. This sequence encodes CASSRLLGTGNNEQFF.